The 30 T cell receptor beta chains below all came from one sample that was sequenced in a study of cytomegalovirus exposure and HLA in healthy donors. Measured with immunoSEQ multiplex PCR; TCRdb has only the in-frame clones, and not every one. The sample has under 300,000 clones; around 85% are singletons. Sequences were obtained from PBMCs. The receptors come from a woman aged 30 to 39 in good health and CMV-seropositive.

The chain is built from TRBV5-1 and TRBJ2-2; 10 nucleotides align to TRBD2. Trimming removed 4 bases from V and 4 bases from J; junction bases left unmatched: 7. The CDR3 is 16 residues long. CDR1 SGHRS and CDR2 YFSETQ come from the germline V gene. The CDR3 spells CASSASGRAGTGELFF. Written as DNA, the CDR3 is TGCGCCAGCAGCGCAAGCGGGAGGGCCGGCACCGGGGAGCTGTTTTTT.

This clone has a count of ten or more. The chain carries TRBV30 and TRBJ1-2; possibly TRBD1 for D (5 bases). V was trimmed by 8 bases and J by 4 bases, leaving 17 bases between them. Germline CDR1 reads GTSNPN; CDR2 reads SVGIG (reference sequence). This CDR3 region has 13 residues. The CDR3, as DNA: TGTGCCCAACGATTAGACAGAACCTATGGCTACACCTTC. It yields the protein CAQRLDRTYGYTF.

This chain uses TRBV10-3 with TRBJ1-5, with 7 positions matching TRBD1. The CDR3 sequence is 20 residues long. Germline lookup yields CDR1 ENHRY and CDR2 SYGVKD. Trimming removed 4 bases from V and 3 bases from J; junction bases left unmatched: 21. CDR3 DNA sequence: TGTGCCATCAGTGTGTGTGCAAATTTCGCCCGACAGGGACTCAATCAGCCCCAGCATTTT. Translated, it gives CAISVCANFARQGLNQPQHF.

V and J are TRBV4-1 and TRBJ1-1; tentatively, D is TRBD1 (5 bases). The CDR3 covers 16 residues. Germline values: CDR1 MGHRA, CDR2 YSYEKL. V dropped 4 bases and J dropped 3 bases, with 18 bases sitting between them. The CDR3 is CASSPPFQDMDTEAFF. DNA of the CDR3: TGCGCCAGCAGCCCTCCCTTCCAGGACATGGACACTGAAGCTTTCTTT.

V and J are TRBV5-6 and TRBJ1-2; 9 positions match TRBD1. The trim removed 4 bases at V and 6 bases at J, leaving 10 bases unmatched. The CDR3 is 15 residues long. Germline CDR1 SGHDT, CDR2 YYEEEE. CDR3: CASSGNRGPRDGYTF. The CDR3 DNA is TGTGCCAGCAGCGGAAACAGGGGGCCTAGGGATGGCTACACCTTC.

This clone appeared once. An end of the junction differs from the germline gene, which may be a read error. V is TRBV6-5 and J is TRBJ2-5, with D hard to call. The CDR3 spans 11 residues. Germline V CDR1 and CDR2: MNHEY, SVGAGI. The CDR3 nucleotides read TGTGCCAGTAGTTCCGGGGAGACCCAGTACTTC. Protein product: CASSSGETQYF.

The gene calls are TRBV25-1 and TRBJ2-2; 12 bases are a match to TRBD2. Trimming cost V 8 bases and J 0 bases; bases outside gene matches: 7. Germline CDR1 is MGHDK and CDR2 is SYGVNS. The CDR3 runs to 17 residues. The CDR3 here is CASHPTSGRANTGELFF. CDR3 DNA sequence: TGTGCCAGCCACCCGACTAGCGGGAGAGCGAACACCGGGGAGCTGTTTTTT.

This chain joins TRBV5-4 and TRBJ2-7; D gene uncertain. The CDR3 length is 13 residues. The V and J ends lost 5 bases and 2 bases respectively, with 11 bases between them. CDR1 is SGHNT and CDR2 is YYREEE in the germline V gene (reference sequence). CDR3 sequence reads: CASRIFGTYEQYF. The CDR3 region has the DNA TGTGCCAGCAGAATCTTCGGTACCTACGAGCAGTACTTC.

The CDR3 DNA follows: TGTGCCACCAGCACATCGGCGGCTCCCCCCGAGGAGCTGTTTTTT. It translates to CATSTSAAPPEELFF. The V and J genes are TRBV15 and TRBJ2-2; no reliable D call. V was trimmed by 4 bases and J by 10 bases, leaving 19 bases between them. CDR1 is LNHNV, CDR2 YYDKDF, per germline (reference sequence). The CDR3 is 15 amino acids.

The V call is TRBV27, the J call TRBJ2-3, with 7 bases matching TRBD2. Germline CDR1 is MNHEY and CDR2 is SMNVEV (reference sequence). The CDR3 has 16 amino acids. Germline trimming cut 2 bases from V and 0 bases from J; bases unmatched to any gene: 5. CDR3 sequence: CASSLLAEYSTDTQYF. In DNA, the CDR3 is TGTGCCAGCAGTTTACTAGCGGAATATAGCACAGATACGCAGTATTTT.

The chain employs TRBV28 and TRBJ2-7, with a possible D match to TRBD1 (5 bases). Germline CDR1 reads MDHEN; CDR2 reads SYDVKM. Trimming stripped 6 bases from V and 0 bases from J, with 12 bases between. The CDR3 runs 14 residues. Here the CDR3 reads CASRPTDSSYEQYF. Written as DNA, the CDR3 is TGTGCCAGCAGACCCACAGACAGCTCCTACGAGCAGTACTTC.

CDR3 bases: TGTGCCAGCAGTGAAGGGGGCCTAGCCTACAATGAGCAGTTCTTC. It encodes CASSEGGLAYNEQFF. The V and J genes are TRBV6-1 and TRBJ2-1, with D maybe TRBD1 (5 bases). CDR3 size: 15 residues. Trimming left V 1 base short and J 2 bases short, with 9 bases between. Germline V lookup: CDR1 MNHNS, CDR2 SASEGT.

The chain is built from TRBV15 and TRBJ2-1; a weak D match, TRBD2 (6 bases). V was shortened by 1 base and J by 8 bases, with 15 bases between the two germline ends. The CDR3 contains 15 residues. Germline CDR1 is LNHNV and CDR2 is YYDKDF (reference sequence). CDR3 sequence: CATSRGGERVHEQFF. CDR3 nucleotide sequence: TGTGCCACCAGCAGAGGGGGGGAGAGGGTGCATGAGCAGTTCTTC. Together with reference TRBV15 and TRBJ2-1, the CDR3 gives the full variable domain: DAMVIQNPRYQVTQFGKPVTLSCSQTLNHNVMYWYQQKSSQAPKLLFHYYDKDFNNEADTPDNFQSRRPNTSFCFLDIRSPGLGDTAMYLCATSRGGERVHEQFFGPGTRLTVL.

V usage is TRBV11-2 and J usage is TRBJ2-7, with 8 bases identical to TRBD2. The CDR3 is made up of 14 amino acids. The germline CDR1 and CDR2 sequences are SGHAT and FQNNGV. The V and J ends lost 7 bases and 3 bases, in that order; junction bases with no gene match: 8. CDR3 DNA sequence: TGTGCCAGCACCCTTAGCGGGATAATCTACGAGCAGTACTTC. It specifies CASTLSGIIYEQYF.

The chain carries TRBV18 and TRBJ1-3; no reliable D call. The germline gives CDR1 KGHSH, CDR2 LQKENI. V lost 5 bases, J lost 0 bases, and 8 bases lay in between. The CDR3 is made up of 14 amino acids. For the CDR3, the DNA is TGTGCCAGCTCAGGGGAGAGCTCTGGAAACACCATATATTTT. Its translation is CASSGESSGNTIYF.

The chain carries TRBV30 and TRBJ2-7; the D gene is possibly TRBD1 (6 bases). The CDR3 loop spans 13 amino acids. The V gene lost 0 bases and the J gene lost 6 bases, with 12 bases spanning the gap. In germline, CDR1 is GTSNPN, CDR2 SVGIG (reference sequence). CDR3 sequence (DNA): TGTGCCTGGAGTGTAGTCAGGGGCCCCGAGCAGTACTTC. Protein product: CAWSVVRGPEQYF.

CDR3 sequence (DNA): TGTGCCAGCAGCCGTGACTTAGCGGTCACCGAGCAGTTCTTC. Its protein is CASSRDLAVTEQFF. V usage is TRBV11-3 and J usage is TRBJ2-1, with D perhaps matching TRBD2 (6 bases). Germline V gene sequence: CDR1 SGHNT, CDR2 YENEEA. CDR3 length equals 14 residues. V was cut by 5 bases and J by 10 bases, with 18 bases left in between.

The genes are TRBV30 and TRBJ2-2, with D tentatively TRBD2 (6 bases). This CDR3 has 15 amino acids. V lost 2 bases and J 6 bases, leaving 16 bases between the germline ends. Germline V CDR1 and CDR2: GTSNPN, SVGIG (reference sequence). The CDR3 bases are TGTGCCTGGAGTCTCGGTATGGGGAGGCCCGGGGAGCTGTTTTTT. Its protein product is CAWSLGMGRPGELFF.

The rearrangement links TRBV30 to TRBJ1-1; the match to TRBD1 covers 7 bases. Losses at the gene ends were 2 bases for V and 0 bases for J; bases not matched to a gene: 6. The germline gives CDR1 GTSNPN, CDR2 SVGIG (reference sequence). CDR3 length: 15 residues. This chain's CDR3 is CAWSWDSTMNTEAFF. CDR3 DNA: TGTGCCTGGAGTTGGGACAGCACCATGAACACTGAAGCTTTCTTT. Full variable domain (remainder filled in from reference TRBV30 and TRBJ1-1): SQTIHQWPATLVQPVGSPLSLECTVEGTSNPNLYWYRQAAGRGLQLLFYSVGIGQISSEVPQNLSASRPQDRQFILSSKKLLLSDSGFYLCAWSWDSTMNTEAFFGQGTRLTVV.

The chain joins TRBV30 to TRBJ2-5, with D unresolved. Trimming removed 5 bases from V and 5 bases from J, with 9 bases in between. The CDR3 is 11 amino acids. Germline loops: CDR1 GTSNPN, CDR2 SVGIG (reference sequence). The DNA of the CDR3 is TGTGCCTGGTGCCTCGGGGAGACCCAGTACTTC. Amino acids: CAWCLGETQYF.

CDR3 coding DNA: TGTGCCATCACCCCACGGGGGGAATCCATCGGAAACACCATATATTTT. It specifies CAITPRGESIGNTIYF. V usage is TRBV10-3 and J usage is TRBJ1-3, with D perhaps TRBD1 (5 bases). Trimming took off 7 bases at V and 4 bases at J, with 20 bases between the two ends. The V gene's germline CDR1 is ENHRY and CDR2 SYGVKD. This CDR3 region has 16 residues.

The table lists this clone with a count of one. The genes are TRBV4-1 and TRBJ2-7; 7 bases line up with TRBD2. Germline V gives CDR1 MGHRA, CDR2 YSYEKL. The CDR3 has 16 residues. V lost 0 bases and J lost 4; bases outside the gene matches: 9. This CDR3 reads CASSQDRASGRYEQYF. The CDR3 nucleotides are TGCGCCAGCAGCCAAGATCGGGCTAGCGGAAGGTACGAGCAGTACTTC.

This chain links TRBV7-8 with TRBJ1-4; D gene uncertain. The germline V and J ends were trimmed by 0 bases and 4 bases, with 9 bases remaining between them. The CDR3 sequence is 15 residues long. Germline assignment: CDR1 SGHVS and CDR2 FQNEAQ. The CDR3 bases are TGTGCCAGCAGCTTAGCGCCGGGGTTTAATGAAAAACTGTTTTTT. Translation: CASSLAPGFNEKLFF.

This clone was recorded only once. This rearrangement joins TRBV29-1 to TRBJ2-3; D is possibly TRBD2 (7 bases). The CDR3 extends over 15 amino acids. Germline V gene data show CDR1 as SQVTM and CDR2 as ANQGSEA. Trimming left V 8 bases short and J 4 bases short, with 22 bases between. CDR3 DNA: TGCAGCATTTGGGGGGGGGCGCTAGAATCAGATACGCAGTATTTT. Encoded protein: CSIWGGALESDTQYF.

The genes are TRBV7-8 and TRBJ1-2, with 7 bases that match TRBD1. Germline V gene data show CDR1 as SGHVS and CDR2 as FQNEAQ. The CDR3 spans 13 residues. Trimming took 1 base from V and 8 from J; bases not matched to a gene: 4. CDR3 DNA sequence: TGTGCCAGCAGCTTAGAAACAGGGGTGGGCTACACCTTC. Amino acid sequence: CASSLETGVGYTF.

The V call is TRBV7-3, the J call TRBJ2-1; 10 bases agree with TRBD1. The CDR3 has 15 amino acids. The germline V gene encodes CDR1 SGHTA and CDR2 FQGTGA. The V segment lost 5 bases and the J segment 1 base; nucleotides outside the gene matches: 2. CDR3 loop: CASSRGQGSYNEQFF. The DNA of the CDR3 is TGTGCCAGCAGCAGGGGACAGGGGTCCTACAATGAGCAGTTCTTC.

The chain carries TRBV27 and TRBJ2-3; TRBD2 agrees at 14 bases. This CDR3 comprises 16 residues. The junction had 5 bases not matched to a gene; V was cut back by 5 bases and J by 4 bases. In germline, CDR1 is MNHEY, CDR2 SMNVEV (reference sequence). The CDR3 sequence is CASSTLTSGRADTQYF. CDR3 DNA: TGTGCCAGCAGTACTCTGACTAGCGGGAGGGCAGATACGCAGTATTTT.

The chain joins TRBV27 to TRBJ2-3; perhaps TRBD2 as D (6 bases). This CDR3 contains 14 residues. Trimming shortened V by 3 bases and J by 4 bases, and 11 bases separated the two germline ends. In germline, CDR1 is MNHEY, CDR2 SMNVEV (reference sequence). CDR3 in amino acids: CASSFGRYSDTQYF. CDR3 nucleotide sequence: TGTGCCAGCAGTTTCGGGAGATATTCAGATACGCAGTATTTT.

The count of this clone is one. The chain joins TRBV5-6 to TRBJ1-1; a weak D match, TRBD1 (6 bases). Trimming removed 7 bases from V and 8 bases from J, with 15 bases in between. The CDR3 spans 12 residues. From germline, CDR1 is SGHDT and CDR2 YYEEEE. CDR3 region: CASAPQGDEAFF. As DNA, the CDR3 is TGTGCCAGCGCCCCACAGGGAGACGAAGCTTTCTTT.

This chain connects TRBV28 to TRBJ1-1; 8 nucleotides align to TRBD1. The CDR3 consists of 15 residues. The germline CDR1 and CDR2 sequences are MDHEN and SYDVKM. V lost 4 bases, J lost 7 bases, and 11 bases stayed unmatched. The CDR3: CASSSAGQGIREAFF. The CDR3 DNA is TGTGCCAGCAGTTCGGCCGGACAGGGAATTCGTGAAGCTTTCTTT.